The 10 T cell receptor beta chains reported below all come from one sample, sequenced in a study of T cells in Graves' hyperthyroidism and ophthalmopathy. RNA transcripts yielded amplified TCR beta CDR3 regions. The HTBI set primed first-round TCR CDR3 RT-PCR. From the multiplex PCR reads, TCRdb called clonotypes with MiXCR, one entry per CDR3 protein. Of about 290,000 distinct CDR3 sequences listed, roughly 15% were seen once; the top ten hold 7.5% to 8%. The sequencing sample was made of blood. All receptors derive from a woman aged 25 to 39 with Graves' hyperthyroidism that later progressed to Graves' ophthalmopathy.

The V and J genes are TRBV5-5 and TRBJ1-2; tentative D call: TRBD1 (5 bases). Germline V gives CDR1 SGHKS, CDR2 YYEKEE (reference sequence). The V gene lost 4 bases and the J gene lost 8 bases, with 12 bases spanning the gap. This CDR3 contains 12 residues. The CDR3 DNA is TGTGCCAGCAGCCCCCTTGGGGCCGGCTACACCTTC. This gives the protein CASSPLGAGYTF.

This clonotype was counted at least ten times. This chain uses TRBV4-2 with TRBJ1-2; D gene unclear. Germline V gives CDR1 LGHNA, CDR2 YNFKEQ. V lost 0 bases to trimming and J lost 6 bases, with 8 bases between them. This CDR3 contains 13 residues. This CDR3 is CASSQEGTNGYTF. CDR3 DNA sequence: TGTGCCAGCAGCCAAGAGGGAACAAATGGCTACACCTTC.

Regarding this clonotype: A read error may be the cause here, since a much bigger clone is one base away. The conserved closing phenylalanine or tryptophan is absent in this CDR3, likely reflecting a read error. CDR3 nucleotides: TGTGCCAGCAGTTATAGTTCTAGCGGCGGCTACGAGCAGTACCTC. It is translated as CASSYSSSGGYEQYL. This sequence joins TRBV6-9 and TRBJ2-7, with 7 nucleotides matching TRBD2. The V and J ends lost 2 bases and 3 bases, in that order; junction bases with no gene match: 7. CDR1 and CDR2 (germline): MNHGY, SVAAGI. The CDR3 runs to 15 residues.

The V and J genes are TRBV10-3 and TRBJ1-4; TRBD1 matches at 9 bases. The CDR3 has 14 residues. The trim removed 10 bases at V and 2 bases at J, leaving 5 bases unmatched. CDR1 ENHRY and CDR2 SYGVKD come from the germline V gene. The CDR3 DNA follows: TGTGCCACCGAGGACAGGGGCACTAATGAAAAACTGTTTTTT. It yields the protein CATEDRGTNEKLFF.

This clonotype was seen at least ten times. The chain links TRBV6-1 to TRBJ1-4; D unclear. This CDR3 has 12 residues. Germline loops: CDR1 MNHNS, CDR2 SASEGT. The V end lost 6 bases, the J end lost 5 bases, and 7 bases lay between the germline ends. In nucleotides, the CDR3 is TGTGCCAGCAGACAACAGAATGAAAAACTGTTTTTT. It yields the protein CASRQQNEKLFF.

This clonotype was seen ten or more times. The rearrangement joins TRBV28 to TRBJ1-1; 8 bases fit TRBD1. Germline CDR1 and CDR2: MDHEN and SYDVKM. The CDR3 extends over 14 amino acids. Trimming at V came to 6 bases and at J to 1 base, leaving 4 bases not matched to a gene. For the CDR3, the DNA is TGTGCCAGCAGGTACAGGGGGAGGAACACTGAAGCTTTCTTT. Its protein product is CASRYRGRNTEAFF. Looking up the rest from reference TRBV28 and TRBJ1-1 gives the full variable domain: DVKVTQSSRYLVKRTGEKVFLECVQDMDHENMFWYRQDPGLGLRLIYFSYDVKMKEKGDIPEGYSVSREKKERFSLILESASTNQTSMYLCASRYRGRNTEAFFGQGTRLTVV.

This clonotype was counted many times. The rearrangement links TRBV6-1 to TRBJ1-2, with D maybe TRBD1 (6 bases). Germline V lookup: CDR1 MNHNS, CDR2 SASEGT. The germline V and J ends were trimmed by 7 bases and 4 bases, with 7 bases remaining between them. This CDR3 contains 11 residues. CDR3 region: CASTRGYGYTF. The CDR3 DNA sequence: TGTGCCAGCACCAGGGGCTATGGCTACACCTTC.

This clonotype has a count of ten or more. The CDR3 DNA reads TGTGCCAGCAGTTTAACTAGCGTCTACGAGCAGTACTTC. Translated, it gives CASSLTSVYEQYF. The V gene is TRBV6-1, the J gene TRBJ2-7; TRBD2 matches 7 bases. Germline values: CDR1 MNHNS, CDR2 SASEGT. The CDR3 spans 13 residues. Losses at the gene ends were 5 bases for V and 3 bases for J; bases not matched to a gene: 4.

This chain uses TRBV30 with TRBJ2-4, with D perhaps given as TRBD1 or TRBD2 (5 bases each). Trimming removed 4 bases at V and 6 bases at J, with 10 bases between. Germline V CDR1 and CDR2: GTSNPN, SVGIG (reference sequence). The CDR3 is 12 residues long. The DNA for the CDR3 is TGTGCCTGGACTCCGGGACCAAACATTCAGTACTTC. It translates to CAWTPGPNIQYF.

This clonotype was found many times. The chain is built from TRBV7-2 and TRBJ2-7, with D tentatively TRBD2 (5 bases). The CDR3 runs to 13 residues. Germline V gives CDR1 SGHTA, CDR2 FQGNSA. Trimming removed 5 bases at V and 2 bases at J, with 10 bases between. The CDR3 sequence is CASSRLPTYEQYF. The DNA for the CDR3 is TGTGCCAGCAGCCGACTACCAACCTACGAGCAGTACTTC. Looking up the rest from reference TRBV7-2 and TRBJ2-7 gives the full variable domain: GAGVSQSPSNKVTEKGKDVELRCDPISGHTALYWYRQSLGQGLEFLIYFQGNSAPDKSGLPSDRFSAERTGGSVSTLTIQRTQQEDSAVYLCASSRLPTYEQYFGPGTRLTVT.